This TCR beta chain came from a study of PD-1 blockade in mismatch repair-deficient tumors (dated by TCRdb to the late 2010s). A note on the overall study: The trial enrolled roughly 83 consecutive patients with about twelve mismatch repair-deficient cancer types between September 2013 and 2016, all previously treated and progressing. Tumor-associated T cell clones in the peripheral blood of patients responding to PD-1 blockade were tracked using deep sequencing of TCR CDR3 regions. Study-wide findings and limitations: Tumor-resident clones, often undetectable in blood before treatment, expanded rapidly after pembrolizumab and then contracted, generally before radiologic responses.

With respect to this clone: What antigen it recognizes has not been identified. No clone much larger than this one lies a single base away; base qualities are absent.

V and J lose 5 bases and 0 bases, and a span of 12 bases separates them. The germline V gene (reference sequence) supplies CDR1 SGHNT and CDR2 YYREEE. CDR3 length: 15 amino acids, cysteine to phenylalanine. Only the CDR3 region is kept as DNA, spanning 45 bases read in frame from base 1. Mismatch repair deficiency was established in every enrolled patient by polymerase chain reaction or immunohistochemistry. TCR sequencing was performed for a few patients who responded to pembrolizumab therapy. The phase II trial prospectively evaluated PD-1 blockade with pembrolizumab in advanced mismatch repair-deficient cancers, independent of tissue of origin. Peripheral blood T cell samples were collected serially, before PD-1 blockade began and at several time points afterward. Blood sampling times were expressed in weeks after the first pembrolizumab dose. Libraries were made using the immunoSEQ multiplex PCR assay. TCRdb took over this immuneACCESS table, retaining in-frame rearrangements with V and J assigned. Such tables are incomplete; in checked studies, under half of the missing clones stem from an unresolved V gene, and the remainder is unexplained. The sample includes approximately 100,000 clones, with 82% observed a single time. Roughly 6.2% of the sample rests with the top ten.

This clonotype was obtained from an adult with mismatch repair-deficient cancer. The V and J segments used are TRBV5-4 and TRBJ1-3, with TRBD1 perhaps the D gene, on 6 matching bases. The specimen was peripheral blood, collected about 33 weeks after starting pembrolizumab. The CDR3 region: CASSRGDPSGNTIYF. The DNA is as follows: TGTGCCAGCAGTAGGGGGGACCCCTCTGGAAACACCATATATTTT.